What follows are 5 T cell receptor beta chains derived from one specimen sequenced in a study of early T cells in non-severe SARS-CoV-2 infection. MiXCR, applied by TCRdb to the 5' RACE reads, yields one record per CDR3 protein. The repertoire consists of under 140,000 distinct CDR3 sequences, with 10% to 15% occurring once and the leading ten covering around 3.7%. The source was whole blood, collected at baseline. All receptors come from an adult who was a healthcare worker with PCR-confirmed SARS-CoV-2 infection or an uninfected control (not recorded which).

The CDR3 loop reads CASSLGQRNSPLHF. The CDR3 region has the DNA TGTGCCAGCAGCCTCGGACAGCGAAATTCACCCCTCCACTTT. The gene calls are TRBV6-6 and TRBJ1-6; D might be TRBD1 (6 bases). CDR3 size: 14 residues. Trimming shortened V by 6 bases and J by 7 bases, and 13 bases separated the two germline ends. The germline V gene encodes CDR1 MNHNY and CDR2 SVGAGI (reference sequence).

This clonotype showed up just once. At one of its ends the junction is not consistent with the germline gene, which may arise from a read error. The chain has TRBV27 and TRBJ2-7, with D perhaps being TRBD1 or TRBD2 (5 bases each). CDR1 and CDR2 (germline): MNHEY, SMNVEV (reference sequence). The CDR3 extends over 15 amino acids. CDR3 DNA: TGTGCCAGCAGTCACTACAGGACTTTCAACTACGAGAAGTACTTC. Translated: CASSHYRTFNYEKYF.

There are a few counts of this clonotype. The V call is TRBV24-1, the J call TRBJ2-1; the D gene is possibly TRBD2 (5 bases). V was shortened by 4 bases and J by 6 bases, with 12 bases between the two germline ends. CDR1 and CDR2 (germline): KGHDR, SFDVKD. The CDR3 spans 14 residues. The CDR3 reads CATSEGRLANEQFF. CDR3 in DNA: TGTGCCACCAGTGAAGGTAGGCTAGCCAATGAGCAGTTCTTC.

This chain links TRBV5-1 with TRBJ2-7; 10 nucleotides match TRBD2. This CDR3 is 16 amino acids long. V lost 4 bases to trimming and J lost 0 bases; unmatched junction nucleotides: 7. In germline, CDR1 is SGHRS, CDR2 YFSETQ. CDR3 sequence reads: CASSLLAGVNSYEQYF. The CDR3 DNA sequence: TGCGCCAGCAGCCTGCTAGCGGGAGTGAACTCCTACGAGCAGTACTTC.

The rearrangement joins TRBV27 to TRBJ1-1; 8 nucleotides line up with TRBD1. The germline gives CDR1 MNHEY, CDR2 SMNVEV (reference sequence). Germline trimming cut 3 bases from V and 11 bases from J; bases unmatched to any gene: 14. The CDR3 has 15 residues. CDR3 protein: CASSFHTTDRDHAFF. The CDR3 nucleotides are TGTGCCAGCAGTTTCCATACTACGGACAGGGATCATGCTTTCTTT.